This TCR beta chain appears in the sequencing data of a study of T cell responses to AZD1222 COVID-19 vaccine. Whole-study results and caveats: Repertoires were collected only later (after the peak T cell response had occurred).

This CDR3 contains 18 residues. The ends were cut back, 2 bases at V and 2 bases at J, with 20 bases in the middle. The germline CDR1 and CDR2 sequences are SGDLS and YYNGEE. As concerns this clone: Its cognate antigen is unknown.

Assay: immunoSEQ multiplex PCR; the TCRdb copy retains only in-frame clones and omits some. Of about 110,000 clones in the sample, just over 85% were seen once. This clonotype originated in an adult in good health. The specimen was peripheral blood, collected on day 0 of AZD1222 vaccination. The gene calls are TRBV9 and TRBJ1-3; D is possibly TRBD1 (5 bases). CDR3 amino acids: CASSVPRAGTSAGNTIYF. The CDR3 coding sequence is TGTGCCAGCAGCGTCCCTAGGGCCGGGACCTCGGCTGGAAACACCATATATTTT.